This T cell receptor (beta chain) was recorded in a study of CD8+ T cells in alopecia areata. Study background: Treatment comprised oral tofacitinib, 5 to 10 mg twice daily, in treated patients. Patients remained on tofacitinib for 6 to 18 months and then went 6 months without it.

V gave up 10 bases and J gave up 5 bases, with 11 bases separating them. This CDR3 has 11 amino acids. The germline CDR1 and CDR2 sequences are KGHSH and LQKENI. RNA, once extracted, was reverse transcribed into cDNA for use as the sequencing template. Generated by immunoSEQ multiplex PCR, the TCRdb table keeps only in-frame clones and is missing some. The sample shows more than 200,000 clones, around two thirds of them seen only once. This rearrangement joins TRBV18 to TRBJ1-1, with D tentatively TRBD1 (5 bases). This material consisted of CD4+ T cells sorted from blood, taken at week 0. The source is a human donor with alopecia areata. CDR3 nucleotide sequence: TGTGCCACGCAGGGTGGTACTGAAGCTTTCTTT. Amino acid sequence: CATQGGTEAFF.